These 28 T cell receptor beta chains came from one sample sequenced in a study of blood T cell repertoires in COVID-19. Measured with immunoSEQ multiplex PCR; TCRdb has only the in-frame clones, and not every one. The sample consists of 200,000 to 300,000 clones, around 90% of them appearing once. The specimen sequenced was peripheral blood. The receptors were sampled from a woman under 40 with acute or convalescent COVID-19.

This sequence joins TRBV9 and TRBJ2-5, with TRBD2 identical over 11 bases. The ends lost 4 bases at V and 5 bases at J; junction bases unmatched: 10. The CDR3 has 16 amino acids. In germline, CDR1 is SGDLS, CDR2 YYNGEE. As DNA, the CDR3 is TGTGCCAGCAGCCCTAACCCACTAGCGGGAGTGGAGACCCAGTACTTC. Its translation: CASSPNPLAGVETQYF.

The rearrangement uses TRBV24-1 and TRBJ1-4, with 8 bases that match TRBD1. This CDR3 is built from 13 residues. Trimming at V came to 9 bases and at J to 10 bases, leaving 9 bases not matched to a gene. Per germline, CDR1 KGHDR and CDR2 SFDVKD. The CDR3 DNA follows: TGTGCCACCCAATTCGGACAGGGAGGAAAACTGTTTTTT. Amino acids: CATQFGQGGKLFF.

This clone was seen only a few times. V and J are TRBV13 and TRBJ1-1, with 11 bases fitting TRBD1. V shed 7 bases and J 11 bases; nucleotides not matched to a gene: 12. Germline CDR1 PRHDT, CDR2 FYEKMQ (reference sequence). The CDR3 sequence is 14 residues long. The CDR3 coding sequence is TGTGCCAGCACCAAACCTTTGGACAGGGGGCATGCTTTCTTT. Protein product: CASTKPLDRGHAFF.

The sample holds a few counts of this clone. The rearrangement links TRBV30 to TRBJ2-3, with D perhaps TRBD1 (5 bases). V gave up 1 base and J gave up 1 base, with 9 bases separating them. The germline CDR1 and CDR2 sequences are GTSNPN and SVGIG (reference sequence). The CDR3 runs 14 residues. CDR3 sequence (DNA): TGTGCCTGGAGTGGAGCAGGGCGCACAGATACGCAGTATTTT. It codes for CAWSGAGRTDTQYF.

A single count supports this clone. This chain joins TRBV19 and TRBJ1-1; tentative D call: TRBD1 (5 bases). Per germline, CDR1 LNHDA and CDR2 SQIVND (reference sequence). The CDR3 has 14 amino acids. The V end lost 7 bases, the J end lost 2 bases, and 14 bases lay between the germline ends. The CDR3 spells CASTMGGPNTEAFF. The CDR3 nucleotides are TGTGCCAGTACCATGGGGGGACCAAACACTGAAGCTTTCTTT. The full variable domain, its missing parts supplied by reference TRBV19 and TRBJ1-1, is DGGITQSPKYLFRKEGQNVTLSCEQNLNHDAMYWYRQDPGQGLRLIYYSQIVNDFQKGDIAEGYSVSREKKESFPLTVTSAQKNPTAFYLCASTMGGPNTEAFFGQGTRLTVV.

This clone was seen a few times. Different DNA sequences within this sample yield the same CDR3. The J gene is TRBJ2-3, the V gene TRBV9; no reliable D call. This CDR3 is built from 13 residues. Trimming cost V 0 bases and J 1 base, with 3 bases left between them. Germline values: CDR1 SGDLS, CDR2 YYNGEE. In DNA, the CDR3 is TGTGCCAGCAGCGTAGTAGGCACAGATACGCAGTATTTT. Amino acids: CASSVVGTDTQYF.

In its sample, this clone was seen once. The chain's CDR3 is CASSLGLMGQTQETQYF. CDR3 nucleotides: TGTGCCAGCAGCTTAGGCCTAATGGGGCAGACCCAAGAGACCCAGTACTTC. This rearrangement joins TRBV13 to TRBJ2-5, with D possibly being TRBD1 (5 bases). The V end lost 0 bases, the J end lost 1 base, and 15 bases lay between the germline ends. Germline CDR1 reads PRHDT; CDR2 reads FYEKMQ (reference sequence). This CDR3 region has 17 residues.

V usage is TRBV7-3 and J usage is TRBJ2-3; TRBD2 matches 10 bases. V lost 5 bases, J lost 4 bases, and 9 bases stayed unmatched. CDR3 length: 16 residues. Germline values: CDR1 SGHTA, CDR2 FQGTGA. CDR3 sequence reads: CASSPRLAGAADTQYF. The CDR3 DNA reads TGTGCCAGCAGCCCCCGCCTAGCGGGAGCTGCAGATACGCAGTATTTT.

The chain has TRBV7-6 and TRBJ2-1, with D perhaps TRBD1 (6 bases). The V gene lost 2 bases and the J gene lost 8 bases, with 16 bases spanning the gap. CDR1 is SGHVS and CDR2 is FNYEAQ in the germline V gene. This CDR3 is 15 amino acids long. The CDR3 DNA sequence: TGTGCCAGCAGCTTAAATCTGCAGGGGATCCATGAGCAGTTCTTC. It encodes CASSLNLQGIHEQFF.

The chain uses TRBV4-2 and TRBJ1-3; D is unclear. Germline V gene data show CDR1 as LGHNA and CDR2 as YNFKEQ. This CDR3 contains 15 residues. The V gene lost 0 bases and the J gene lost 1 base, with 7 bases spanning the gap. CDR3 sequence: CASSQEPQSGNTIYF. DNA for the CDR3: TGTGCCAGCAGCCAAGAACCGCAGTCTGGAAACACCATATATTTT.

The V and J genes are TRBV5-1 and TRBJ2-3; D not resolved. The CDR3 consists of 17 residues. The V and J ends lost 4 bases and 6 bases respectively, with 24 bases between them. Germline V gene lookup returns CDR1 SGHRS and CDR2 YFSETQ. The CDR3 DNA is TGCGCCAGCAGCACCGCTTTCCTAGGCCCTTCCGTGGATACGCAGTATTTT. This sequence encodes CASSTAFLGPSVDTQYF.

The chain uses TRBV19 and TRBJ1-5; D call uncertain. V lost 3 bases to trimming and J lost 0 bases, with 6 bases between them. Germline V gene lookup returns CDR1 LNHDA and CDR2 SQIVND (reference sequence). There are 14 residues in the CDR3. This CDR3 is CASSITVSNQPQHF. DNA of the CDR3: TGTGCCAGTAGTATCACAGTTAGCAATCAGCCCCAGCATTTT.

The V and J genes are TRBV5-1 and TRBJ2-3; D not resolved. V gave up 0 bases and J gave up 2 bases, with 13 bases separating them. CDR1 is SGHRS and CDR2 is YFSETQ in the germline V gene. The CDR3 is made up of 16 amino acids. The chain's CDR3 is CASSLAMAPSTDTQYF. The CDR3 DNA reads TGCGCCAGCAGCTTGGCCATGGCACCCTCCACAGATACGCAGTATTTT.

The V gene is TRBV10-3, the J gene TRBJ1-2; 7 bases match TRBD1. The CDR3 runs 15 residues. Trimming removed 4 bases from V and 3 bases from J; junction bases left unmatched: 8. Looked up from germline, CDR1 is ENHRY and CDR2 is SYGVKD. DNA of the CDR3: TGTGCCATCAGTGGATCCTCCGGGACAGACTATGGCTACACCTTC. Its translation: CAISGSSGTDYGYTF.

This sequence joins TRBV2 and TRBJ2-5; possibly TRBD2 for D (6 bases). This CDR3 region has 13 residues. Deletions cut 6 bases from V and 5 bases from J, with 13 bases between. Germline CDR1 SNHLY, CDR2 FYNNEI. As DNA, the CDR3 is TGTGCCAGCAGCCCCGGGGGACGGGAGACCCAGTACTTC. Its translation is CASSPGGRETQYF.

J is TRBJ2-7 and V is TRBV18, with 9 bases that match TRBD1. Trimming at V came to 2 bases and at J to 6 bases, leaving 8 bases not matched to a gene. The germline gives CDR1 KGHSH, CDR2 LQKENI. This CDR3 has 15 amino acids. CDR3 residues: CASSPIPGQGGEQYF. The CDR3 nucleotides are TGTGCCAGCTCACCAATCCCGGGACAGGGAGGCGAGCAGTACTTC.

V gene TRBV14 combines with J gene TRBJ2-1; 13 nucleotides match TRBD2. Germline V gene data show CDR1 as SGHDN and CDR2 as FVKESK. The CDR3 consists of 23 residues. With V trimmed by 3 bases and J by 3 bases, 23 bases remained unmatched. In DNA form, the CDR3 reads TGTGCCAGCAGCCACAGAGCTAAAAGGACTAGCGGGAGTCGCGTGGGTCACTACAATGAGCAGTTCTTC. It codes for CASSHRAKRTSGSRVGHYNEQFF.

This sequence joins TRBV7-2 and TRBJ2-7, with D possibly TRBD1 on 6 matching bases. Per the germline V gene, CDR1 is SGHTA and CDR2 is FQGNSA. V lost 5 bases, J lost 7 bases, and 9 bases lay in between. The CDR3 consists of 11 residues. The CDR3 reads CASSPGVEQYF. In DNA, the CDR3 is TGTGCCAGCAGCCCAGGGGTGGAGCAGTACTTC.

The count of this clone is one. The gene calls are TRBV24-1 and TRBJ2-1; TRBD1 aligns across 7 bases. V lost 7 bases, J lost 5 bases, and 4 bases stayed unmatched. Germline-derived CDR1 and CDR2 are KGHDR and SFDVKD. This CDR3 comprises 13 residues. The CDR3 reads CATRLTGHNEQFF. CDR3 nucleotides: TGTGCCACCAGGCTGACAGGGCACAATGAGCAGTTCTTC.

This clone has only a few counts. The chain uses TRBV27 and TRBJ1-5, with D perhaps TRBD1 (5 bases). Germline lookup yields CDR1 MNHEY and CDR2 SMNVEV (reference sequence). Trimming removed 5 bases at V and 3 bases at J, with 20 bases between. This CDR3 region has 17 residues. CDR3 coding DNA: TGTGCCAGCAGTCCCCAAACGACAGCAGTGAACAATCAGCCCCAGCATTTT. Its protein is CASSPQTTAVNNQPQHF.

The rearrangement links TRBV19 to TRBJ2-7; D perhaps matches TRBD1 (6 bases). Germline values: CDR1 LNHDA, CDR2 SQIVND (reference sequence). Trimming shortened V by 9 bases and J by 4 bases, and 25 bases separated the two germline ends. The CDR3 runs 16 residues. CDR3 protein: CASGDTQGTRTYEQYF. CDR3 in DNA: TGTGCCAGCGGAGACACTCAGGGGACAAGAACTTACGAGCAGTACTTC. Supplemented by reference TRBV19 and TRBJ2-7, the full variable domain reads DGGITQSPKYLFRKEGQNVTLSCEQNLNHDAMYWYRQDPGQGLRLIYYSQIVNDFQKGDIAEGYSVSREKKESFPLTVTSAQKNPTAFYLCASGDTQGTRTYEQYFGPGTRLTVT.

The genes are TRBV5-1 and TRBJ1-2; TRBD1 aligns across 8 bases. The CDR3 spans 16 residues. V lost 4 bases to trimming and J lost 4 bases; unmatched junction nucleotides: 12. Germline V lookup: CDR1 SGHRS, CDR2 YFSETQ. CDR3 DNA sequence: TGCGCCAGCAGCCGAGCGATTGGGGGACAGGCCTATGGCTACACCTTC. Its protein is CASSRAIGGQAYGYTF.

This clone came up a few times. DNA of the CDR3: TGTGCCTCTGGGCCCCTAGCCAATCCACCCCTCCACTTT. The encoded protein is CASGPLANPPLHF. The chain carries TRBV19 and TRBJ1-6; D gene uncertain. CDR3 size: 13 residues. The germline CDR1 and CDR2 sequences are LNHDA and SQIVND (reference sequence). V was shortened by 11 bases and J by 11 bases, with 19 bases between the two germline ends. Combining the CDR3 with reference TRBV19 and TRBJ1-6 gives the whole variable domain DGGITQSPKYLFRKEGQNVTLSCEQNLNHDAMYWYRQDPGQGLRLIYYSQIVNDFQKGDIAEGYSVSREKKESFPLTVTSAQKNPTAFYLCASGPLANPPLHFGNGTRLTVT.

This clone was seen only a few times. The rearrangement links TRBV30 to TRBJ1-2, with 7 bases identical to TRBD1. Unmatched junction bases numbered 9, after V lost 3 bases and J lost 2 bases. This CDR3 spans 15 amino acids. In germline, CDR1 is GTSNPN, CDR2 SVGIG (reference sequence). In DNA form, the CDR3 reads TGTGCCTGGAGCGCCGGGACAGTGATGAACTATGGCTACACCTTC. Encoded protein: CAWSAGTVMNYGYTF. Using reference TRBV30 and TRBJ1-2 for the parts outside the CDR3, the full variable domain is SQTIHQWPATLVQPVGSPLSLECTVEGTSNPNLYWYRQAAGRGLQLLFYSVGIGQISSEVPQNLSASRPQDRQFILSSKKLLLSDSGFYLCAWSAGTVMNYGYTFGSGTRLTVV.

The chain employs TRBV7-9 and TRBJ2-7, with 15 bases identical to TRBD2. The CDR3 covers 15 residues. V lost 4 bases to trimming and J lost 6 bases; unmatched junction nucleotides: 4. Germline-derived CDR1 and CDR2 are SEHNR and FQNEAQ (reference sequence). CDR3 nucleotide sequence: TGTGCCAGCAGCTCGGGACTAGCGGGAGGACCCGAGCAGTACTTC. Protein product: CASSSGLAGGPEQYF. The full variable domain, its missing parts supplied by reference TRBV7-9 and TRBJ2-7, is DTGVSQNPRHKITKRGQNVTFRCDPISEHNRLYWYRQTLGQGPEFLTYFQNEAQLEKSRLLSDRFSAERPKGSFSTLEIQRTEQGDSAMYLCASSSGLAGGPEQYFGPGTRLTVT.

This chain joins TRBV6-5 and TRBJ2-7; a weak D match, TRBD2 (5 bases). CDR1 is MNHEY and CDR2 is SVGAGI in the germline V gene. The CDR3 is 16 amino acids. Trimming removed 0 bases at V and 1 base at J, with 13 bases between. The CDR3 nucleotides read TGTGCCAGCAGTTACTCGGGAGCGGTACCATCCTACGAGCAGTACTTC. Its protein is CASSYSGAVPSYEQYF.

This clone was recorded once. The chain carries TRBV7-8 and TRBJ2-3, with 9 bases that match TRBD1. After removal of 5 bases from V and 1 base from J, the junction contained 10 bases not matched to a gene. The CDR3 sequence is 17 residues long. In germline, CDR1 is SGHVS, CDR2 FQNEAQ. CDR3 residues: CASSPLDRGFGTDTQYF. CDR3 nucleotide sequence: TGTGCCAGCAGCCCCCTCGACAGGGGGTTCGGCACAGATACGCAGTATTTT. Variable domain in full (rest from reference TRBV7-8 and TRBJ2-3): GAGVSQSPRYKVAKRGQDVALRCDPISGHVSLFWYQQALGQGPEFLTYFQNEAQLDKSGLPSDRFFAERPEGSVSTLKIQRTQQEDSAVYLCASSPLDRGFGTDTQYFGPGTRLTVL.

The V gene is TRBV7-2, the J gene TRBJ2-5, with D possibly being TRBD2 (6 bases). Trimming removed 4 bases at V and 2 bases at J, with 11 bases between. The CDR3 consists of 14 residues. CDR1 is SGHTA, CDR2 FQGNSA, per germline. CDR3 sequence: CASSSGLRQETQYF. CDR3 coding DNA: TGTGCCAGCAGCTCTGGACTACGACAAGAGACCCAGTACTTC.